This is a list of T cell receptor beta chains from one sample in a study of blood T cell repertoires in COVID-19. Measured with immunoSEQ multiplex PCR; TCRdb has only the in-frame clones, and not every one. The sample shows 300,000 to 400,000 clones, around 87% of them seen only once. Source material: PBMCs or T cells enriched from blood (not recorded which). These TCRs come from a young woman with acute COVID-19. Each CDR3 is given with its conserved first and last residue. The D gene is left open where the match is weak. Rows give clone size only sometimes, using once, few, many, or a class for an expanded clone.

TRBJ2-1	NA	TRBD2	15	TRBV3-1/TRBV3-2	TGTGCCAGCAGCCAAGGGACTAGCGGGGGCAATGAGCAGTTCTTC	CASSQGTSGGNEQFF
TRBJ2-1	NA	TRBD1	14	TRBV2	TGTGCCAGCAGACCGGGACAGCTCAACAATGAGCAGTTCTTC	CASRPGQLNNEQFF
TRBJ1-4	NA	NA	17	TRBV12-5	TGTGCTAGTGGTTTGGTACCGAAAGACAGGCTTAATGAAAAACTGTTTTTT	CASGLVPKDRLNEKLFF
TRBJ2-1	NA	TRBD2	15	TRBV4-3	TGCGCCAGCAGCCAAGATCCGGGGGGCTACAATGAGCAGTTCTTC	CASSQDPGGYNEQFF
TRBJ1-1	NA	NA	15	TRBV7-2	TGTGCCAGCAGCTTAGTAGGAGGGGTTAACACTGAAGCTTTCTTT	CASSLVGGVNTEAFF
TRBJ1-2	NA	NA	15	TRBV7-3	TGTGCCAGCAGCTTACTCGGGGGAGTAGGCTATGGCTACACCTTC	CASSLLGGVGYGYTF
TRBJ2-1	NA	NA	13	TRBV2	TGTGCCAGCATGGCTAGCCCCATGAATGAGCAGTTCTTC	CASMASPMNEQFF
TRBJ1-1	NA	NA	15	TRBV6-5	TGTGCCAGCAGTTACTTCCGGGGGATGAACACTGAAGCTTTCTTT	CASSYFRGMNTEAFF
TRBJ1-1	NA	NA	15	TRBV5-4	TGTGCCAGCAGCTTTGGGGCAGCTTCGAACACTGAAGCTTTCTTT	CASSFGAASNTEAFF
TRBJ2-1	NA	NA	15	TRBV10-1	TGCGCCAGCAATCTTTGTCGGGGGGCATACGATGAGCAGTTCTTC	CASNLCRGAYDEQFF
TRBJ1-2	NA	NA	15	TRBV21-1	TGTGCCAGCAGCAAAGGGGGGGGATCCGCCTATGGCTACACCTTC	CASSKGGGSAYGYTF
TRBJ1-1	NA	NA	15	TRBV7-9	TGTGCCAGCATCCCGGGCTCGGCGGGGAACACTGAAGCTTTCTTT	CASIPGSAGNTEAFF
TRBJ2-3	few	TRBD2	14	TRBV19	TGTGCCAGTACCAGTCCCGGGACTAGGGGGACGCAGTATTTT	CASTSPGTRGTQYF
TRBJ1-2	NA	NA	14	TRBV11-2	TGTGCCAGCAGCTTAGATGGGGCGAACTATGGCTACACCTTC	CASSLDGANYGYTF
TRBJ2-7	few	NA	16	TRBV7-9	TGTGCCAGCAGCCCCAAAACAGGGATAAGCTCCTACGAGCAGTACTTC	CASSPKTGISSYEQYF